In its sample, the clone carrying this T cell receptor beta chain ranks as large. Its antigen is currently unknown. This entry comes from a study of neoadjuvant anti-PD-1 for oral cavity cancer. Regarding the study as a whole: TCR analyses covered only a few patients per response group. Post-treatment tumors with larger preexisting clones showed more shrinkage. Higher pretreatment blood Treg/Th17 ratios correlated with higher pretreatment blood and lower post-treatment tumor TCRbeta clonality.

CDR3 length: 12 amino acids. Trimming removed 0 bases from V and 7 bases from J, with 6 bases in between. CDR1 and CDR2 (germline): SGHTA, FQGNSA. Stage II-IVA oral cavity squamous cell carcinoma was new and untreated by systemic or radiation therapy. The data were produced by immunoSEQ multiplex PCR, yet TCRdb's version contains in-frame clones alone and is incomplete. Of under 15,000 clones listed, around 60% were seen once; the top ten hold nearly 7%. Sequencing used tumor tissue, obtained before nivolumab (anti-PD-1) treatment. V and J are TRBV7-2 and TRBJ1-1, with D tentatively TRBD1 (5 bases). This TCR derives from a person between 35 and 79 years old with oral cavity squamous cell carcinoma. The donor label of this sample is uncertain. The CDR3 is CASSLAGGEAFF. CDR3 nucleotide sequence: TGTGCCAGCAGCTTAGCGGGGGGTGAAGCTTTCTTT.